This T cell receptor beta chain is from a study of CD8+ T cells in alopecia areata. Study information: Oral tofacitinib (5 to 10 mg twice daily) was administered to treated patients. Overall study findings and caveats: Higher clonality was seen in lesional scalp than in normal scalp, especially in alopecia totalis/universalis. Among the cells sequenced in scalp samples are also the resident alphabeta T cells of normal skin. Among patients, TCR sharing was less clear than in mice, a difference possibly due in part to HLA diversity in the patient population.

The CDR3 has 10 amino acids. Trimming stripped 6 bases from V and 10 bases from J, with 7 bases between. Sequencing used cDNA as its template, made by extracting RNA and reverse transcribing it. Libraries were prepared by immunoSEQ multiplex PCR; TCRdb keeps only in-frame clonotypes and omits some of them. The sample shows some 170,000 clones, about 63% of them seen only once. This clone occurred many times. Its antigen is unknown. This chain uses TRBV23-1 with TRBJ2-1; D unresolved. TRBV23-1 is annotated as an ORF whose role is uncertain. Here the sequenced sample was CD4+ T cells sorted from blood, taken at week 0. This TCR was sampled from a human donor with alopecia areata. This chain's CDR3 is CASSLSEQFF. The CDR3 nucleotides are TGCGCCAGCAGCCTCTCCGAGCAGTTCTTC.